What follows describes a single T cell receptor (beta chain). The antigen is unknown. This record comes from a study of T cell repertoires in cytomegalovirus infection. TCRdb recomputed calls from the reads with MiXCR, one row per CDR3 protein. The data contain under 95,000 distinct CDR3 sequences, about half of them singletons. This sequence originates from a human donor in good health (CMV status not recorded). Some clones in this sample may be carry-over from other donors' samples. The source material was CD8+ T cells from cultured PBMCs, sampled from culture after CMV antigen stimulation.

CDR3 amino acids: CASSPTGQGARDSPLHF. The CDR3, as DNA: TGTGCCAGCAGCCCTACGGGACAGGGGGCGCGTGATTCACCCCTCCACTTT. This chain uses TRBV7-6 with TRBJ1-6; 12 bases agree with TRBD1. The CDR3 is 17 amino acids. The junction had 10 bases not matched to a gene; V was cut back by 5 bases and J by 8 bases. Looked up from germline, CDR1 is SGHVS and CDR2 is FNYEAQ.